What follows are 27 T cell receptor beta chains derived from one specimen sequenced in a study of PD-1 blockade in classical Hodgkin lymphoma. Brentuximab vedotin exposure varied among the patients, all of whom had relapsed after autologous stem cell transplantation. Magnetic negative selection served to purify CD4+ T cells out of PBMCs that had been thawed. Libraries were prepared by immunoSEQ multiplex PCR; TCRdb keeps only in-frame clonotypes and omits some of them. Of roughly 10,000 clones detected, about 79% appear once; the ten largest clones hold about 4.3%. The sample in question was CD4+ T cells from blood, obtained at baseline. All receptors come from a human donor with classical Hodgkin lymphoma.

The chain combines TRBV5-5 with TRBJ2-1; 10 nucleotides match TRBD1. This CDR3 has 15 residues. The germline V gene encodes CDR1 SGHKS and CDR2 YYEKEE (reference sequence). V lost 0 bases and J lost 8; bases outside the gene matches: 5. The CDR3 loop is CASSLAGGQGYEQFF. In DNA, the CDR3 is TGTGCCAGCAGCTTGGCGGGGGGACAGGGGTATGAGCAGTTCTTC. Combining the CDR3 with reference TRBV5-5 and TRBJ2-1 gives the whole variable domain DAGVTQSPTHLIKTRGQQVTLRCSPISGHKSVSWYQQVLGQGPQFIFQYYEKEERGRGNFPDRFSARQFPNYSSELNVNALLLGDSALYLCASSLAGGQGYEQFFGPGTRLTVL.

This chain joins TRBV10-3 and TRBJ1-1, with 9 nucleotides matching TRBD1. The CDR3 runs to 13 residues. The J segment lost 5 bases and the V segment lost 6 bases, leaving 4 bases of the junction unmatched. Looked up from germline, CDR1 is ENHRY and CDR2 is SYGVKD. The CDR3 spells CAISDRGGTEAFF. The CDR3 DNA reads TGTGCCATCAGCGACAGGGGGGGGACTGAAGCTTTCTTT.

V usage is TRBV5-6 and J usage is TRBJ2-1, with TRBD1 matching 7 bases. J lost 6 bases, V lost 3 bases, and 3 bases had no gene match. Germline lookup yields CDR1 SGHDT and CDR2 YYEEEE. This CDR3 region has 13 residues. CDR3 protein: CASSWGTVNEQFF. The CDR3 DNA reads TGTGCCAGCAGCTGGGGGACAGTCAATGAGCAGTTCTTC.

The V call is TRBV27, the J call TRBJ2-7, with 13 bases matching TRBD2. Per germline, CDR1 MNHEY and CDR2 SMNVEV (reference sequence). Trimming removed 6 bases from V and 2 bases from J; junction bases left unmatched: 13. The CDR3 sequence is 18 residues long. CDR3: CASSRGLAGVFGAYEQYF. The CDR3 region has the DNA TGTGCCAGCAGCCGAGGACTAGCGGGAGTCTTCGGGGCCTACGAGCAGTACTTC.

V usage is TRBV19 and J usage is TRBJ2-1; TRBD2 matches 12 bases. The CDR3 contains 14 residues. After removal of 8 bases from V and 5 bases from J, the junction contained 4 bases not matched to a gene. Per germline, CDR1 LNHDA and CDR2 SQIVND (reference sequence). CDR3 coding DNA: TGTGCCAGTTCGAGACTAGCGGGAGACAATGAGCAGTTCTTC. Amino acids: CASSRLAGDNEQFF.

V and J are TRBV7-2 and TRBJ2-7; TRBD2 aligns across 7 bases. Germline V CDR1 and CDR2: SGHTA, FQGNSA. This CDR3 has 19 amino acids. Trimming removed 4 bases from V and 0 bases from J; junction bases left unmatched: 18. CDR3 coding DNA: TGTGCCAGCAGCTCCGGTTCTAGCGGCCTTTTATTGAGCTCCTACGAGCAGTACTTC. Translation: CASSSGSSGLLLSSYEQYF.

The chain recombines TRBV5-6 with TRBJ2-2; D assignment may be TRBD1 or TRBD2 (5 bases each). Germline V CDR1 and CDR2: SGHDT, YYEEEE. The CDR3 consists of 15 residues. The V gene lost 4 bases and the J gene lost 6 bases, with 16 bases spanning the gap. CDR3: CASSPLGTASGELFF. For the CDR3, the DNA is TGTGCCAGCAGCCCCCTCGGGACCGCGTCCGGGGAGCTGTTTTTT.

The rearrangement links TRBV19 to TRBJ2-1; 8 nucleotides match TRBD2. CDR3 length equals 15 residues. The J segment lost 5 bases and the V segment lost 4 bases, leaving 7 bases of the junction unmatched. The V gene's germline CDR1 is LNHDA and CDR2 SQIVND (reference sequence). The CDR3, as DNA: TGTGCCAGTAGTACGGGCGGGAGGAAAAACAATGAGCAGTTCTTC. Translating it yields CASSTGGRKNNEQFF.

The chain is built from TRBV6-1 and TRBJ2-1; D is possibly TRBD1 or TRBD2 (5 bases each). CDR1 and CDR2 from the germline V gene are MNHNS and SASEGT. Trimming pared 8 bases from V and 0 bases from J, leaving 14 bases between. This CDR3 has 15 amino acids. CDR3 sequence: CASPVGESSYNEQFF. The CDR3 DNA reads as TGTGCCAGCCCCGTGGGGGAAAGCTCCTACAATGAGCAGTTCTTC.

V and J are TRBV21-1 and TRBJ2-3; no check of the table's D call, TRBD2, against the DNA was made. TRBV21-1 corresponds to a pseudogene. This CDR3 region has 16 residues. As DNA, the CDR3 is TGTGCCAGCAGCACCTCCAGCGGGGTTAGCACAGATACGCAGTATTTT. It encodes CASSTSSGVSTDTQYF.

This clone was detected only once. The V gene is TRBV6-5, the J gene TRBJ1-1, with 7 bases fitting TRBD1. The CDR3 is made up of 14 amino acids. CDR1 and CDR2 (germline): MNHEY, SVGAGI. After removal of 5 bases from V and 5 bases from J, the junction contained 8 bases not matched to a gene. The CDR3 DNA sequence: TGTGCCAGCAGTCCGCTACAGGGGAATACTGAAGCTTTCTTT. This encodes CASSPLQGNTEAFF.

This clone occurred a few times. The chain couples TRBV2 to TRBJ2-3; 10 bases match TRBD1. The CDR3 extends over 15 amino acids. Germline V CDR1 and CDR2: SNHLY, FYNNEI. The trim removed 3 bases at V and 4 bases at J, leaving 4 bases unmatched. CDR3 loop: CASSDRDRGADTQYF. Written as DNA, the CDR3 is TGTGCCAGCAGTGACAGGGACAGGGGCGCAGATACGCAGTATTTT.

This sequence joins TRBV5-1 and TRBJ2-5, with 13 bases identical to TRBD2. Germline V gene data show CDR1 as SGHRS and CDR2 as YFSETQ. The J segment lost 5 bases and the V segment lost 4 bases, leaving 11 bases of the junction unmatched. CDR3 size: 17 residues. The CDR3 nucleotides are TGCGCCAGCAGCCCCTCCTTGGGACTAGCGGGATATGAGACCCAGTACTTC. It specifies CASSPSLGLAGYETQYF. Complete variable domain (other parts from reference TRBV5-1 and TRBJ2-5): KAGVTQTPRYLIKTRGQQVTLSCSPISGHRSVSWYQQTPGQGLQFLFEYFSETQRNKGNFPGRFSGRQFSNSRSEMNVSTLELGDSALYLCASSPSLGLAGYETQYFGPGTRLLVL.

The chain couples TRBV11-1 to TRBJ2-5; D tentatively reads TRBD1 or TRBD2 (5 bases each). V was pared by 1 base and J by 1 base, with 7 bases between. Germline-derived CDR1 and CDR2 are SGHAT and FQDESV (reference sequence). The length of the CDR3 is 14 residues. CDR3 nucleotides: TGTGCCAGCAGCTTAGGGGGGTCCCAAGAGACCCAGTACTTC. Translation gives CASSLGGSQETQYF.

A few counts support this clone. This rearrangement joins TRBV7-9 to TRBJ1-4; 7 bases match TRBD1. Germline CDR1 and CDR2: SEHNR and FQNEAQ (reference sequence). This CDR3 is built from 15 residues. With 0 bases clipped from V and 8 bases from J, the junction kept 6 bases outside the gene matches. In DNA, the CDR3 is TGTGCCAGCAGCTTAGCGGGAAGGGGGCACGAAAAACTGTTTTTT. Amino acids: CASSLAGRGHEKLFF.

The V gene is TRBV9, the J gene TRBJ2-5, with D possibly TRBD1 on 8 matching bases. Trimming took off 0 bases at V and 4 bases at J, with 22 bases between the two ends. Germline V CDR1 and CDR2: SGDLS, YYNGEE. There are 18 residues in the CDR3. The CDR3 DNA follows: TGTGCCAGCAGCGTAGTATGGGGAGGGGGACAGGTGCGAGAGACCCAGTACTTC. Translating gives CASSVVWGGGQVRETQYF.

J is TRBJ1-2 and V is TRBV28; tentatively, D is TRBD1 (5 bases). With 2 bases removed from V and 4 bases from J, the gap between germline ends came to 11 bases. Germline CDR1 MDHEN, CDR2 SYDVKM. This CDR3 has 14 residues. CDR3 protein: CASSLPRETYGYTF. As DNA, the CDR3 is TGTGCCAGCAGTTTACCCAGGGAAACCTATGGCTACACCTTC.

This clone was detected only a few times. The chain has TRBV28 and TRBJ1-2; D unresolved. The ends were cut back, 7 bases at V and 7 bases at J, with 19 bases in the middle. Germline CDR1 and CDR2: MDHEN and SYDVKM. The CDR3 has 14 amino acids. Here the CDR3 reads CASMPGSLEFGYTF. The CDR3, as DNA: TGTGCCAGCATGCCGGGCAGCCTCGAGTTTGGCTACACCTTC.

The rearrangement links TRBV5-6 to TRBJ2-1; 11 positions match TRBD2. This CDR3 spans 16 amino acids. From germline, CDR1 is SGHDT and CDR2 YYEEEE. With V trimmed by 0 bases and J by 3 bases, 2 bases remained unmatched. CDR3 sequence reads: CASSLAGTSGYNEQFF. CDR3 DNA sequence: TGTGCCAGCAGCTTGGCCGGGACTAGCGGCTACAATGAGCAGTTCTTC. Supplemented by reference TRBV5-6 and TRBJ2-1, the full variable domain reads DAGVTQSPTHLIKTRGQQVTLRCSPKSGHDTVSWYQQALGQGPQFIFQYYEEEERQRGNFPDRFSGHQFPNYSSELNVNALLLGDSALYLCASSLAGTSGYNEQFFGPGTRLTVL.

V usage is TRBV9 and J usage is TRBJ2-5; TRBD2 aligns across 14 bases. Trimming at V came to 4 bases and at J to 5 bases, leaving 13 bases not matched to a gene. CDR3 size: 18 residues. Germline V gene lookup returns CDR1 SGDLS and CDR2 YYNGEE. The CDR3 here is CASSSLGTSGSGRETQYF. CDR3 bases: TGTGCCAGCAGCTCACTCGGGACTAGCGGGAGTGGACGGGAGACCCAGTACTTC.

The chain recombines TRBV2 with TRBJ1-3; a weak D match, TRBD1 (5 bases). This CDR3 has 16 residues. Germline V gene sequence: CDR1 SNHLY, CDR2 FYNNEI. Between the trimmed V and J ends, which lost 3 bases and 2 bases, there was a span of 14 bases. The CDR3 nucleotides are TGTGCCAGCAGTGAGGGGCCAGTTCAAACTGGAAACACCATATATTTT. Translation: CASSEGPVQTGNTIYF. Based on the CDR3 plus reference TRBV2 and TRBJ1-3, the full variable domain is EPEVTQTPSHQVTQMGQEVILRCVPISNHLYFYWYRQILGQKVEFLVSFYNNEISEKSEIFDDQFSVERPDGSNFTLKIRSTKLEDSAMYFCASSEGPVQTGNTIYFGEGSWLTVV.

As DNA, the CDR3 is TGTGCCAGCAGCTTGTCTAGCGGGAGGGCCTTGCAGTACTTC. Translated, it gives CASSLSSGRALQYF. The rearrangement uses TRBV5-6 and TRBJ2-7; 12 bases line up with TRBD2. CDR1 is SGHDT and CDR2 is YYEEEE in the germline V gene. The length of the CDR3 is 14 residues. With 1 base clipped from V and 9 bases from J, the junction kept 5 bases outside the gene matches.

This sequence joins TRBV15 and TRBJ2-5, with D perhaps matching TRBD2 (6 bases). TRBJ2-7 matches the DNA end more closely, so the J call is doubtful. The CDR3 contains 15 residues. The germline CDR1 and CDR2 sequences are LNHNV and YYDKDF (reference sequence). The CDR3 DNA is TGTGCCACCAGGGCGGGACGGGCGAGCTCCTACGAGCAGTACTTC. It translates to CATRAGRASSYEQYF.

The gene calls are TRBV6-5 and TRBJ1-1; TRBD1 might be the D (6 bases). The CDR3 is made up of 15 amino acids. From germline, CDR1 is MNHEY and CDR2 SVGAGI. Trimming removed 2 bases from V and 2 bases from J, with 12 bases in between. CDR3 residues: CASSYLLDSNTEAFF. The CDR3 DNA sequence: TGTGCCAGCAGTTACCTTCTGGACAGTAACACTGAAGCTTTCTTT.

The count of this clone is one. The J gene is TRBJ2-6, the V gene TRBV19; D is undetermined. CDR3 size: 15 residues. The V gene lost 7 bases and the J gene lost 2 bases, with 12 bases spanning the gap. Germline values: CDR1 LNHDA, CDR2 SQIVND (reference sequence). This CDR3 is CASIARTTGANVLTF. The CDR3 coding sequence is TGTGCCAGTATAGCTCGGACGACTGGGGCCAACGTCCTGACTTTC.

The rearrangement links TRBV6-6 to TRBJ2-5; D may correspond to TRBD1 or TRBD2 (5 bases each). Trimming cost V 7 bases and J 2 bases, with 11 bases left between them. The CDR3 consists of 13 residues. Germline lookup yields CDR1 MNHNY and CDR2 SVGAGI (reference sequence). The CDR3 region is CASIGTFQETQYF. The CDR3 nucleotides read TGTGCCAGCATCGGGACGTTTCAAGAGACCCAGTACTTC.

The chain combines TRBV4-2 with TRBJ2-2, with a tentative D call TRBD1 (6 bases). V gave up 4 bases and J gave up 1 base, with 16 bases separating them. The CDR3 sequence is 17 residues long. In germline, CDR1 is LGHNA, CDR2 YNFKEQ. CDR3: CASSLRSGTLNTGELFF. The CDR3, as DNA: TGTGCCAGCAGCCTAAGGTCCGGGACACTGAACACCGGGGAGCTGTTTTTT.